Below, 14 T cell receptor beta chains from the same sample are listed, as sequenced in a study of T cell responses to AZD1222 COVID-19 vaccine listed by TCRdb under 2021. Library creation used the immunoSEQ multiplex PCR assay. TCRdb retrieved this table from immuneACCESS and kept in-frame rearrangements only. Not all clones are present; in checked studies, unresolved V genes account for under half, and no reason is known for the remainder. The sample profile shows fewer than 200,000 clones; 88% of them were found once. Of the sample, around 10% is held by the ten largest clones. The label giving this sample's time point can be read as: about 28 days (+/-7) after the second vaccine dose. The source was peripheral blood, collected 28 days after the second AZD1222 dose. The origin of the receptors is an adult who received the AZD1222 COVID-19 vaccine.

This clone was seen once. The sample contains more than one DNA sequence encoding this CDR3. The chain links TRBV9 to TRBJ2-1, with 8 bases lining up with TRBD2. Trimming took 0 bases from V and 4 from J; bases not matched to a gene: 3. The length of the CDR3 is 15 residues. Germline V gene sequence: CDR1 SGDLS, CDR2 YYNGEE. CDR3 in DNA: TGTGCCAGCAGCGTAGACGGGGGGGTTTACAATGAGCAGTTCTTC. Translated, it gives CASSVDGGVYNEQFF.

This clone was counted a single time. V is TRBV2 and J is TRBJ1-5; D unresolved. Germline values: CDR1 SNHLY, CDR2 FYNNEI. Trimming shortened V by 3 bases and J by 5 bases, and 8 bases separated the two germline ends. This CDR3 is 13 amino acids long. In DNA form, the CDR3 reads TGTGCCAGCAGTGATCTTGGATATCAGCCCCAGCATTTT. Translation: CASSDLGYQPQHF.

The CDR3 spells CASSVLGGGDTQYF. The DNA of the CDR3 is TGTGCCAGCAGCGTGCTTGGAGGCGGCGATACGCAGTATTTT. This chain links TRBV3-1 (or the pseudogene TRBV3-2) with TRBJ2-3; possible D gene TRBD2, 5 bases. Per the germline V gene, CDR1 is LGHDT and CDR2 is YNNKEL (reference sequence). Trimming removed 5 bases from V and 6 bases from J, with 15 bases in between. There are 14 residues in the CDR3.

The gene calls are TRBV19 and TRBJ2-1; D not resolved. This CDR3 region has 13 residues. The germline CDR1 and CDR2 sequences are LNHDA and SQIVND (reference sequence). V lost 1 base, J lost 7 bases, and 8 bases lay in between. The CDR3 DNA reads TGTGCCAGTAGTATAGGGGCCGGGAATGAGCAGTTCTTC. Its translation is CASSIGAGNEQFF.

The chain joins TRBV7-2 to TRBJ1-1; D not resolved. The CDR3 consists of 13 residues. The V gene's germline CDR1 is SGHTA and CDR2 FQGNSA. V lost 5 bases to trimming and J lost 0 bases, with 7 bases between them. As DNA, the CDR3 is TGTGCCAGCAGCCCCTTTATGAACACTGAAGCTTTCTTT. This translates into CASSPFMNTEAFF.

The V and J genes are TRBV5-5 and TRBJ1-1; the match to TRBD1 covers 10 bases. Trimming cost V 1 base and J 10 bases; bases outside gene matches: 13. CDR3 length equals 16 residues. Germline assignment: CDR1 SGHKS and CDR2 YYEKEE (reference sequence). The CDR3 DNA sequence: TGTGCCAGCAGCTTGTTAGCCCCCGGGACAGGGGCAATAGCTTTCTTT. Its protein product is CASSLLAPGTGAIAFF.

The chain employs TRBV7-2 and TRBJ2-5, with D possibly TRBD2 on 5 matching bases. Germline-derived CDR1 and CDR2 are SGHTA and FQGNSA. Trimming shortened V by 5 bases and J by 2 bases, and 12 bases separated the two germline ends. The CDR3 loop spans 14 amino acids. The CDR3 sequence is CASSPRSGQETQYF. In nucleotides, the CDR3 is TGTGCCAGCAGCCCCCGAAGCGGTCAAGAGACCCAGTACTTC.

The table lists this clone with a few counts. The chain is built from TRBV28 and TRBJ1-2, with D tentatively TRBD1 (5 bases). The germline V and J ends were trimmed by 6 bases and 2 bases, with 13 bases remaining between them. Germline loops: CDR1 MDHEN, CDR2 SYDVKM. The length of the CDR3 is 14 residues. In DNA, the CDR3 is TGTGCCAGCAGAAGTTTCGGGACCAACTATGGCTACACCTTC. It is translated as CASRSFGTNYGYTF.

The chain combines TRBV18 with TRBJ2-7; 7 bases align to TRBD1. V gave up 3 bases and J gave up 4 bases; unmatched junction bases: 9. From germline, CDR1 is KGHSH and CDR2 LQKENI. This CDR3 has 15 amino acids. The DNA of the CDR3 is TGTGCCAGCTCACCGCCCTCGACAGGGTTGTACGAGCAGTACTTC. Translated, it gives CASSPPSTGLYEQYF.

The chain recombines TRBV7-2 with TRBJ1-6, with D maybe TRBD1 (6 bases). The CDR3 has 16 residues. Trimming took 6 bases from V and 0 from J, leaving 12 bases between them. Germline V lookup: CDR1 SGHTA, CDR2 FQGNSA. In nucleotides, the CDR3 is TGTGCCAGCAGATTGGACAGTAGCTCCTATAATTCACCCCTCCACTTT. It encodes CASRLDSSSYNSPLHF.

The V call is TRBV9, the J call TRBJ2-1, with TRBD2 identical over 11 bases. The CDR3 runs to 17 residues. The V and J ends lost 0 bases and 4 bases, in that order; junction bases with no gene match: 6. Germline V lookup: CDR1 SGDLS, CDR2 YYNGEE. This chain's CDR3 is CASSVGNSGGAYNEQFF. CDR3 DNA: TGTGCCAGCAGCGTAGGTAATAGCGGGGGGGCGTACAATGAGCAGTTCTTC. The entire variable domain, with the rest obtained from reference TRBV9 and TRBJ2-1, is as follows: DSGVTQTPKHLITATGQRVTLRCSPRSGDLSVYWYQQSLDQGLQFLIQYYNGEERAKGNILERFSAQQFPDLHSELNLSSLELGDSALYFCASSVGNSGGAYNEQFFGPGTRLTVL.

The chain couples TRBV28 to TRBJ1-4, with 11 bases identical to TRBD1. The CDR3 has 16 residues. Germline V gene sequence: CDR1 MDHEN, CDR2 SYDVKM. J lost 8 bases, V lost 4 bases, and 9 bases had no gene match. The CDR3: CASSSGTGGFWEKLFF. In DNA form, the CDR3 reads TGTGCCAGCAGTTCCGGGACAGGGGGGTTTTGGGAAAAACTGTTTTTT.

This chain uses TRBV14 with TRBJ2-2, with 7 positions matching TRBD1. J was trimmed by 4 bases and V by 1 base; bases with no gene match: 3. The CDR3 totals 15 residues. Germline loops: CDR1 SGHDN, CDR2 FVKESK. The CDR3, as DNA: TGTGCCAGCAGCCAAGGGGCAGGGGGCACCGGGGAGCTGTTTTTT. It specifies CASSQGAGGTGELFF.

The V call is TRBV13, the J call TRBJ2-3; TRBD2 matches at 8 bases. The germline CDR1 and CDR2 sequences are PRHDT and FYEKMQ (reference sequence). There are 15 residues in the CDR3. V lost 5 bases, J lost 5 bases, and 9 bases stayed unmatched. CDR3 bases: TGTGCCAGCAGCCAACTCGGGGGGGCCTTAGATACGCAGTATTTT. Its protein is CASSQLGGALDTQYF.